This is a list of T cell receptor beta chains from one sample in a study of regulatory T cells in long-lasting Graves disease. Using its own MiXCR run on the multiplex PCR reads, TCRdb lists one record per CDR3 protein. The sample gives 400,000 or so distinct CDR3 sequences, about a fifth of which show up once; 20% to 25% is in the top ten. This specimen consisted of peripheral blood mononuclear cells (PBMCs), obtained when the disease was refractory, from a patient treated with antithyroid drugs. The receptors were sampled from a female donor with Graves disease. CDR3s include the opening cysteine and the closing phenylalanine or tryptophan. The D gene is left open where the match is weak. For some rows the clone size is stated as once, few or many, or as a class when expanded; others skip it.

J	size	D	V	CDR3	DNA
TRBJ2-5	many	TRBD2	TRBV6-1	CASSGRGYEETQYF	TGTGCCAGCAGTGGGCGGGGGTATGAAGAGACCCAGTACTTC
TRBJ1-1	few	NA	TRBV4-3	CASSPDSTWGVAFF	TGCGCCAGCAGCCCCGACTCAACATGGGGGGTAGCTTTCTTT
TRBJ2-5	NA	TRBD2	TRBV30	CAWEKRTSRETQYF	TGTGCCTGGGAAAAAAGGACTAGCCGAGAGACCCAGTACTTC
TRBJ2-1	NA	TRBD1	TRBV24-1	CATSETGQGTPYNEQFF	TGTGCCACCAGTGAGACTGGACAGGGTACCCCTTACAATGAGCAGTTCTTC
TRBJ1-1	NA	NA	TRBV6-2/TRBV6-3	CASSRGSDTEAFF	TGTGCCAGCAGTCGTGGTTCGGACACTGAAGCTTTCTTT
TRBJ2-7	NA	TRBD2	TRBV7-2	CASSRLAGSEQYF	TGTGCCAGCAGCCGACTAGCGGGTTCCGAGCAGTACTTC
TRBJ1-4	many	NA	TRBV20-1	CSAPGWGSDEKLFF	TGCAGTGCCCCCGGGTGGGGGTCCGATGAAAAACTGTTTTTT
TRBJ2-1	few	NA	TRBV30	CAWSGRAGTSKFF	TGTGCCTGGAGTGGACGGGCTGGGACGAGCAAGTTCTTC
TRBJ2-3	NA	TRBD2	TRBV20-1	CSPLGGGTDTQYF	TGCAGTCCCTTGGGAGGGGGCACAGATACGCAGTATTTT
TRBJ2-2	many	NA	TRBV28	CASSFVLNGELFF	TGTGCCAGCAGTTTTGTACTGAACGGGGAGCTGTTTTTT
TRBJ1-5	many	TRBD1	TRBV28	CASSQHTGVSNQPQHF	TGTGCCAGCAGTCAACATACAGGGGTTAGCAATCAGCCCCAGCATTTT
TRBJ2-7	many	TRBD1	TRBV11-1	CASSLVGTGVNEQYF	TGTGCCAGCAGCTTAGTCGGGACAGGGGTCAACGAGCAGTACTTC
TRBJ2-1	few	TRBD2	TRBV29-1	CSVALAGGYNEQFF	TGCAGCGTCGCTCTAGCGGGGGGTTACAATGAGCAGTTCTTC
TRBJ2-1	NA	NA	TRBV20-1	CSATHPAKDEQFF	TGCAGTGCCACCCACCCAGCGAAGGATGAGCAGTTCTTC
TRBJ1-2	few	NA	TRBV6-1	CASSLTALYGYTF	TGTGCCAGCAGTCTGACAGCGCTCTATGGCTACACCTTC
TRBJ2-7	many	TRBD2	TRBV7-9	CASSASSGPYEQYF	TGTGCCAGCAGCGCTTCTAGCGGACCCTACGAGCAGTACTTC